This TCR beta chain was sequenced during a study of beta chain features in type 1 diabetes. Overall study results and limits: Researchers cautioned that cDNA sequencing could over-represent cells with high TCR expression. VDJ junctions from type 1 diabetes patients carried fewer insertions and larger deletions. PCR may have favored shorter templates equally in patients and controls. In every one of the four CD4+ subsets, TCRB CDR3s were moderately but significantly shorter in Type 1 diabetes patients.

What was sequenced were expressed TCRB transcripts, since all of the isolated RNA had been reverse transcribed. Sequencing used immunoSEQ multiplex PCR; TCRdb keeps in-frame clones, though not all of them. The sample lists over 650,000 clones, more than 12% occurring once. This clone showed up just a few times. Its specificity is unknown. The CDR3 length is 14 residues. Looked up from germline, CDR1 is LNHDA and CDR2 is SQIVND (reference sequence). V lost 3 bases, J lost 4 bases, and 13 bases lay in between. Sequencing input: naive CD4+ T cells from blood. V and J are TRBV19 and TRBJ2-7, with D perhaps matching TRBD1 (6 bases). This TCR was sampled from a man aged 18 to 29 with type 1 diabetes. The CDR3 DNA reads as TGTGCCAGTAGTATCCAGAACAGGGAATACGAGCAGTACTTC. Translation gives CASSIQNREYEQYF. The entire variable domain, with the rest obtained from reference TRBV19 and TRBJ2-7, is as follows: DGGITQSPKYLFRKEGQNVTLSCEQNLNHDAMYWYRQDPGQGLRLIYYSQIVNDFQKGDIAEGYSVSREKKESFPLTVTSAQKNPTAFYLCASSIQNREYEQYFGPGTRLTVT.